This is a list of T cell receptor beta chains from one sample in a study of T cells in localized non-small cell lung cancer. Assay: immunoSEQ multiplex PCR; the TCRdb copy retains only in-frame clones and omits some. The data contain about 78,000 clones, 84% of them singletons. The material was peripheral blood, obtained before any cancer treatment. The receptor source for this set is a man aged 40 to 75 with stage I lung adenocarcinoma. The CDR3 runs from the conserved cysteine through the conserved F or W. The order of the fields is D gene, V gene, J gene, clone size, CDR3 DNA, CDR3 protein. D genes are given only for firm matches. A clone size is listed for some rows: how often the clone was seen (once, few, many), or a class if it is expanded.

TRBD2	TRBV14	TRBJ2-2	-	TGTGCCAGCAGCCGCCTAGCGGGAACAACCGGGGAGCTGTTTTTT	CASSRLAGTTGELFF
TRBD1	TRBV9	TRBJ2-3	few	TGTGCCAGCAGCCCAGTGGGGACAGGGATAGGCACAGATACGCAGTATTTT	CASSPVGTGIGTDTQYF
-	TRBV5-5	TRBJ1-1	-	TGTGCCAGCAGCTTCGGGACCTTGGGAACTGAAGCTTTCTTT	CASSFGTLGTEAFF
TRBD1	TRBV18	TRBJ2-1	-	TGTGCCAGCTCACTCTACGGGACAGGGTCCAATGAGCAGTTCTTC	CASSLYGTGSNEQFF
-	TRBV7-2	TRBJ1-1	-	TGTGCCAGCAGCGCCCGATCAGGGGTAACTGAAGCTTTCTTT	CASSARSGVTEAFF
-	TRBV19	TRBJ2-5	-	TGTGCCAGTTCGAGGGGACCCTCCCAAGAGACCCAGTACTTC	CASSRGPSQETQYF
-	TRBV19	TRBJ1-1	few	TGTGCCAGTAGTATAATGGCAGGAAACACTGAAGCTTTCTTT	CASSIMAGNTEAFF
-	TRBV14	TRBJ2-3	-	TGTGCCAGCAGCCCTTCTCATTGGGGTAGGGGAACAGATACGCAGTATTTT	CASSPSHWGRGTDTQYF
TRBD2	TRBV7-9	TRBJ2-1	-	TGTGCCAGCAGCCTACTAGCGGGAGGACGTAATGAGCAGTTCTTC	CASSLLAGGRNEQFF
TRBD1	TRBV4-3	TRBJ2-7	-	TGCGCCAGCAGCCAAGGGGACAGGGGACCCTACGAGCAGTACTTC	CASSQGDRGPYEQYF
TRBD1	TRBV7-3	TRBJ1-2	few	TGTGCCAGCAGCTTAGACAGGGCGGATGGCTACACCTTC	CASSLDRADGYTF
-	TRBV7-8	TRBJ2-3	-	TGTGCCAGCAGCTTAAAAAGAGTTTCAGATACGCAGTATTTT	CASSLKRVSDTQYF
-	TRBV7-2	TRBJ1-5	-	TGTGCCAGCAGCACCTCCCGGGGGCAGCCCCAGCATTTT	CASSTSRGQPQHF
TRBD1	TRBV7-9	TRBJ1-1	-	TGTGCCAGCAGCCGCAGGACAGGGCTGAACACTGAAGCTTTCTTT	CASSRRTGLNTEAFF
-	TRBV19	TRBJ1-2	-	TGTGCCAGTAGCACCGGCCCCAATTCCAACTATGGCTACACCTTC	CASSTGPNSNYGYTF
TRBD1	TRBV5-1	TRBJ2-5	-	TGCGCCAGCAGCTCCACGGTGGGAGGACAGGGGGAAGAGACCCAGTACTTC	CASSSTVGGQGEETQYF
TRBD2	TRBV4-1	TRBJ2-3	-	TGCGCCAGCAGCCAAGGCCCTAGCGGGGCAGGCATAGATACGCAGTATTTT	CASSQGPSGAGIDTQYF
-	TRBV19	TRBJ1-4	-	TGTGCCAGTAGTACACAGGGAGGGCATTCTGAAAAACTGTTTTTT	CASSTQGGHSEKLFF
-	TRBV11-3	TRBJ2-3	-	TGTGCCAGCAGCTTAGAGGCCCCGGATACGCAGTATTTT	CASSLEAPDTQYF
-	TRBV5-6	TRBJ2-7	-	TGTGCCAGCAGCAGCTACGGGTCGGGCGGCTACGAGCAGTACTTC	CASSSYGSGGYEQYF
-	TRBV7-9	TRBJ2-7	-	TGTGCCAGCACCCTATTATTTAACAGGGCGGAGGCTACCTACGAGCAGTACTTC	CASTLLFNRAEATYEQYF
TRBD2	TRBV5-1	TRBJ2-1	-	TGCGCCAGCAGCTGGACGGGACTAGCCAATGAGCAGTTCTTC	CASSWTGLANEQFF
-	TRBV28	TRBJ2-2	-	TGTGCCAGCAGGAGGACTTTCAACACCGGGGAGCTGTTTTTT	CASRRTFNTGELFF
-	TRBV18	TRBJ1-3	-	TGTGCCAGCTCACCCCTTCGCAGTCTTGCCTCTGGAAACACCATATATTTT	CASSPLRSLASGNTIYF
-	TRBV29-1	TRBJ2-3	-	TGCAGCGCGCCGACAGGCTCAAACACAGATACGCAGTATTTT	CSAPTGSNTDTQYF
-	TRBV27	TRBJ2-7	-	TGTGCCAGCAGTTTATTCGGGGCCGAGCAGTACTTC	CASSLFGAEQYF
-	TRBV10-1	TRBJ2-7	-	TGCGCCAGCCGGTCGGCTAAGGGCTACGAGCAGTACTTC	CASRSAKGYEQYF
TRBD1	TRBV7-8	TRBJ1-1	medium-sized	TGTGCCAGCAGCCCGAGGACAGGGTGGAACACTGAAGCTTTCTTT	CASSPRTGWNTEAFF
-	TRBV19	TRBJ2-1	-	TGTGCCAGTCGAGAGAGGGGCCGGGGCAATGAGCAGTTCTTC	CASRERGRGNEQFF
-	TRBV6-6	TRBJ2-7	-	TGTGCCACCCGTTTGGAGGAGGTCCGCTCCGAGCAGTACTTC	CATRLEEVRSEQYF
TRBD2	TRBV9	TRBJ2-7	-	TGTGCCAGCAGCCCCGGCGGGAGCTCCTACGAGCAGTACTTC	CASSPGGSSYEQYF
-	TRBV2	TRBJ1-5	many	TGTGCCAGCAGAGCACAGGTTAGCAATCAGCCCCAGCATTTT	CASRAQVSNQPQHF
-	TRBV28	TRBJ2-7	-	TGTGCCAGCACGCGAGCCCACTCCTACGAGCAGTACTTC	CASTRAHSYEQYF